This T cell receptor (beta chain) appears in the sequencing data of a study of cytomegalovirus exposure and HLA in healthy donors. Primers: 60 Vbeta forward and 13 Jbeta reverse. TCRdb's copy holds only in-frame clones and misses some; the assay was immunoSEQ multiplex PCR. This repertoire shows around 140,000 clones, about 80% found once; its top ten account for around 9.7%. The CDR3 consists of 14 residues. V shed 8 bases and J shed 6 bases, with 16 bases lying between them. The germline V gene encodes CDR1 MDHEN and CDR2 SYDVKM. Sample: PBMCs. The chain combines TRBV28 with TRBJ1-4; D uncertain. The origin of this receptor is a woman aged 55-70 years in good health and CMV-seropositive. The CDR3 loop reads CASFDTRTHEKLFF. CDR3 DNA sequence: TGTGCCAGCTTCGACACGCGGACTCATGAAAAACTGTTTTTT.